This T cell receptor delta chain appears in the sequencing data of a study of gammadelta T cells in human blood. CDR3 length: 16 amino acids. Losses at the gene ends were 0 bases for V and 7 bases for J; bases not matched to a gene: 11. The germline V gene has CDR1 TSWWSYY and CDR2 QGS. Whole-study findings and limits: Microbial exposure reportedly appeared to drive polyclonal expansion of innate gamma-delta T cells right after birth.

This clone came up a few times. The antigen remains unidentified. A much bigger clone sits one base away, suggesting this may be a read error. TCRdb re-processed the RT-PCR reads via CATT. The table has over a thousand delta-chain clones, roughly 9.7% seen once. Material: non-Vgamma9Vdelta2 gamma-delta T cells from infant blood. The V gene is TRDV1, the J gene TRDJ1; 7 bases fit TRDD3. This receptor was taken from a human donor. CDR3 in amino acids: CALGELYPRYWGKLIF. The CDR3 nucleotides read TGTGCTCTTGGGGAACTTTATCCCCGCTACTGGGGTAAACTCATCTTT.